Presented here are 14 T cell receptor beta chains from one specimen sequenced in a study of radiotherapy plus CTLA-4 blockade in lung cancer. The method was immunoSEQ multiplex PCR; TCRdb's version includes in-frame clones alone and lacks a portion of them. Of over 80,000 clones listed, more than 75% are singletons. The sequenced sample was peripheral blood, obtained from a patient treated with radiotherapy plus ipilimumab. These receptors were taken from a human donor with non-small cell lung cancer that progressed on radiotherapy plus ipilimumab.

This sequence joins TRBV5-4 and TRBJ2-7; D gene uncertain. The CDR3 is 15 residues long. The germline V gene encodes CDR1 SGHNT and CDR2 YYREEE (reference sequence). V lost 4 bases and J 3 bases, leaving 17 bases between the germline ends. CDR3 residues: CASSSEPFRNYEQYF. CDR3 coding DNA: TGTGCCAGCAGCAGCGAACCCTTTAGAAACTACGAGCAGTACTTC.

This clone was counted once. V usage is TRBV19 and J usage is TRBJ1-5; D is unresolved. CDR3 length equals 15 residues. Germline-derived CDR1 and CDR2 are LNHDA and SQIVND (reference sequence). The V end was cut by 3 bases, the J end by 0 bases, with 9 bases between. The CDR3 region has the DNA TGTGCCAGTAGTATCACCGACTATAGCAATCAGCCCCAGCATTTT. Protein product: CASSITDYSNQPQHF.

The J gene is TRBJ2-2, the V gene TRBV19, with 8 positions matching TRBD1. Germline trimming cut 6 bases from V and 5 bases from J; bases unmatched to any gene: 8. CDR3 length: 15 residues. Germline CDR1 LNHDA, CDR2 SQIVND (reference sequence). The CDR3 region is CASRWGQASTGELFF. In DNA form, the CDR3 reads TGTGCCAGTAGGTGGGGACAGGCTTCGACCGGGGAGCTGTTTTTT.

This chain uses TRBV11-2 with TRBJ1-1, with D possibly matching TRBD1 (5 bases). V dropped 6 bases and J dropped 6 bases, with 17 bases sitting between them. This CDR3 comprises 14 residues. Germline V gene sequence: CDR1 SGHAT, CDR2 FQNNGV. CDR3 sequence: CASRSMEGWPEAFF. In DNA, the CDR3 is TGTGCCAGCAGGTCAATGGAGGGGTGGCCTGAAGCTTTCTTT.

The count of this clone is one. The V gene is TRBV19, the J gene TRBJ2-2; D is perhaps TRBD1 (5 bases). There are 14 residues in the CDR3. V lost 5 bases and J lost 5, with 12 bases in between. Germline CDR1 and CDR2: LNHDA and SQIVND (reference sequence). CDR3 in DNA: TGTGCCAGTAGTTCCCAGGGTTGGACCGGGGAGCTGTTTTTT. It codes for CASSSQGWTGELFF.

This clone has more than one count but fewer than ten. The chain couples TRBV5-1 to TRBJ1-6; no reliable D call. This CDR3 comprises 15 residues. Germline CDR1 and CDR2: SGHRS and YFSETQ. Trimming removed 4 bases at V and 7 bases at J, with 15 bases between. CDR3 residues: CASSDEEGRNSPLHF. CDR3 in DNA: TGCGCCAGCAGCGACGAGGAGGGTCGGAATTCACCCCTCCACTTT.

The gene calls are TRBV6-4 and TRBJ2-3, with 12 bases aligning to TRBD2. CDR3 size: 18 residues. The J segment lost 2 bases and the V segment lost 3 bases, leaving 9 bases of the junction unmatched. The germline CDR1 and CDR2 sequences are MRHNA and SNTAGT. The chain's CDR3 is CASSDPGTSGRPTDTQYF. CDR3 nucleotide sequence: TGTGCCAGCAGTGATCCCGGCACTAGCGGGAGGCCCACAGATACGCAGTATTTT.

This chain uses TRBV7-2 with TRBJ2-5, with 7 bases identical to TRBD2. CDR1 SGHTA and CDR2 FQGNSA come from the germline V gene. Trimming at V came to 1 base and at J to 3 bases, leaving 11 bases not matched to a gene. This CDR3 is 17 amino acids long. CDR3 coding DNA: TGTGCCAGCAGCTTAGAGCTCCTGCGGGGGATAAAAGAGACCCAGTACTTC. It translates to CASSLELLRGIKETQYF.

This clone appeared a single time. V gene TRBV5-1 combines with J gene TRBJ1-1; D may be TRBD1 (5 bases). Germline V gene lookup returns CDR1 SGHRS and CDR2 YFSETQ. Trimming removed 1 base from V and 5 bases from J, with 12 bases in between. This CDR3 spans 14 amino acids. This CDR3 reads CASSLFQEGTEAFF. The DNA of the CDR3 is TGCGCCAGCAGCTTGTTCCAGGAGGGGACTGAAGCTTTCTTT.

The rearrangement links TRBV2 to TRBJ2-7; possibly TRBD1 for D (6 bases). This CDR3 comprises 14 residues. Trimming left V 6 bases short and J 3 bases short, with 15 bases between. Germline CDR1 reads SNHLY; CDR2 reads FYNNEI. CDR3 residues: CASRMTGAIYEQYF. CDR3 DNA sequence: TGTGCCAGCAGAATGACAGGCGCAATCTACGAGCAGTACTTC.

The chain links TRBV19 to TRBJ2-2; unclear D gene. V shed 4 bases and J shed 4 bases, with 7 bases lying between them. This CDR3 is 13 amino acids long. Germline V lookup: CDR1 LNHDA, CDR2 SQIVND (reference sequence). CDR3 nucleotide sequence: TGTGCCAGTAGTAGGTCCCGCACCGGGGAGCTGTTTTTT. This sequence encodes CASSRSRTGELFF. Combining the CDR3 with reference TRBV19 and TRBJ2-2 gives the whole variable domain DGGITQSPKYLFRKEGQNVTLSCEQNLNHDAMYWYRQDPGQGLRLIYYSQIVNDFQKGDIAEGYSVSREKKESFPLTVTSAQKNPTAFYLCASSRSRTGELFFGEGSRLTVL.

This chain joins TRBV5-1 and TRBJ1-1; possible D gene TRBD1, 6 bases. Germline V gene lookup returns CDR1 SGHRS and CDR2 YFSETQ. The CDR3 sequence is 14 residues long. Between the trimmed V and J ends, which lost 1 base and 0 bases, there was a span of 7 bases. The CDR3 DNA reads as TGCGCCAGCAGCTTGTGGGACATGAACACTGAAGCTTTCTTT. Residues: CASSLWDMNTEAFF.

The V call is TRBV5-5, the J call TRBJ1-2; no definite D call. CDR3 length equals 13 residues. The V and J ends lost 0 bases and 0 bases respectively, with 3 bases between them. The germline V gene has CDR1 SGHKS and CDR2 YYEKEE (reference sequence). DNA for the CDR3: TGTGCCAGCAGCTTGGTTGCTAACTATGGCTACACCTTC. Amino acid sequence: CASSLVANYGYTF. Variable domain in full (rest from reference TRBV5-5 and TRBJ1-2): DAGVTQSPTHLIKTRGQQVTLRCSPISGHKSVSWYQQVLGQGPQFIFQYYEKEERGRGNFPDRFSARQFPNYSSELNVNALLLGDSALYLCASSLVANYGYTFGSGTRLTVV.

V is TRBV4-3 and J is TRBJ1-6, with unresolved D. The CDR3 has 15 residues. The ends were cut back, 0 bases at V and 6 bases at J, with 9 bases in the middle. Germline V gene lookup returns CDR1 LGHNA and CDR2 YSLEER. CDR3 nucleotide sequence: TGCGCCAGCAGCCAAGAGGGCCTGGGTAATTCACCCCTCCACTTT. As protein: CASSQEGLGNSPLHF.